The source of this T cell receptor beta chain is a study of T cell responses to AZD1222 COVID-19 vaccine. This clone has just a few counts. Using immunoSEQ multiplex PCR, the repertoire was profiled, and TCRdb retains in-frame clones only, with some absent. The sample records approximately 140,000 clones, 85% to 95% being singletons. V was trimmed by 4 bases and J by 4 bases, leaving 11 bases between them. The CDR3 consists of 12 residues. Germline CDR1 SQVTM, CDR2 ANQGSEA. This TCR was recovered from an adult in good health. This rearrangement joins TRBV29-1 to TRBJ2-7; a weak D match, TRBD2 (5 bases). The specimen was peripheral blood, collected on day 0 of MenACWY control vaccination. CDR3 DNA sequence: TGCAGCGTTGGCCTTAGCGAGTACGAGCAGTACTTC. Protein: CSVGLSEYEQYF.